This T cell receptor (beta chain) was recovered during a study of T-cell memory formation after mild COVID-19. From the 5' RACE reads, TCRdb called clonotypes with MiXCR, one entry per CDR3 protein. Altogether 210,000 or so distinct CDR3 sequences are present, about 17% being singletons, with the ten largest covering about 2.4%. This clonotype was counted between two and nine times. Its matching antigen is unknown. Overall study findings and caveats: CD4+ contracting clones were mainly CM and EM; CD8+ ones, EMRA. Nothing confirmed that second-wave clones peaking on day 37 were specific for SARS-CoV-2. The finding that pre-infection memory included some responding clones suggested that cross-reactive memory joined.

The clonotype originates from an adult woman who had mild COVID-19 (a few samples of this study predate the infection). Cell type and time point are not known. Sequences were obtained from PBMCs or a T cell subset sorted from them (not recorded which).

The chain's CDR3 is CASSSPDPDTQYF. The CDR3 DNA follows: TGTGCCAGCAGCTCCCCTGACCCGGATACGCAGTATTTT. The V call is TRBV5-4, the J call TRBJ2-3; no reliable D call. CDR3 length equals 13 residues. CDR1 is SGHNT and CDR2 is YYREEE in the germline V gene (reference sequence). The V end was cut by 3 bases, the J end by 6 bases, with 11 bases between.